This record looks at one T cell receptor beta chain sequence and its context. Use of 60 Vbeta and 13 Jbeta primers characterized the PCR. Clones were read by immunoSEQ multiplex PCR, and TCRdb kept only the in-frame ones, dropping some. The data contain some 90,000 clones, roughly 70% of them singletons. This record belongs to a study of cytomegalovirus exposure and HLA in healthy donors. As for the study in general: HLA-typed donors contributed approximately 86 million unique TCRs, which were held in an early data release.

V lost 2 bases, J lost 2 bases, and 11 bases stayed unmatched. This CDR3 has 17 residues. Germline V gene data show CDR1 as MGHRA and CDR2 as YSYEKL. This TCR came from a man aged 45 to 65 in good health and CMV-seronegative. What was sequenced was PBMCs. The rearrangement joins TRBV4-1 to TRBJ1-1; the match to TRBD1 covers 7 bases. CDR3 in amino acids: CASSQTITRTGNTEAFF. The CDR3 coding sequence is TGCGCCAGCAGCCAAACGATAACAAGGACAGGAAACACTGAAGCTTTCTTT.